This TCR beta chain stems from a study of beta chain features in type 1 diabetes. In all sorted populations, purity surpassed 95%. Findings and limits, study-wide: Here, the possible influence of HLA type (on TCRB rearrangement) remained unresolved. Moderately but significantly shorter TCRB CDR3s were found in Type 1 diabetes patients in all four CD4+ subsets. Compared with healthy donors, patients appeared to share more similar naive, central memory and regulatory TCRB repertoires. VDJ junctions sequenced from type 1 diabetes patients showed fewer insertions and more deletions.

This CDR3 has 11 residues. The germline CDR1 and CDR2 sequences are DFQATT and SNEGSKA (reference sequence). A remark on this clone: The target antigen is unknown.

Since all of the isolated RNA was reverse transcribed, expressed TCRB transcripts were what got sequenced. Assay used: immunoSEQ multiplex PCR; TCRdb lists only in-frame clones, some missing. The table lists nearly 700,000 clones, about an eighth of them singletons. Sequenced input: naive CD4+ T cells from blood. The chain is built from TRBV20-1 and TRBJ2-5, with unresolved D. The J call is doubtful: the DNA matches TRBJ2-7 better. The TCR comes from a man aged 18-30 years with type 1 diabetes. In nucleotides, the CDR3 is TGCAGTGCTAGTAGGCCCTCCGAGCAGTACTTC. Residues: CSASRPSEQYF.